This T cell receptor (beta chain) comes out of a study of siplizumab effects on memory and regulatory T cells. Sequenced by immunoSEQ multiplex PCR; TCRdb stores in-frame clones only, minus some. The sample includes fewer than 110,000 clones, about 90% of them seen just once. The CDR3 totals 16 residues. Germline loops: CDR1 LNHDA, CDR2 SQIVND (reference sequence). V shed 6 bases, J shed 4 bases, and the junction held 11 bases outside the gene matches. Remarks on this clone: Its antigen is unknown.

Findings and limits, study-wide: Naive T cells looked more diverse than memory cells, and they looked like major contributors to the alloresponse. Roughly 75-95% of proliferating clones (CD4+ or CD8+) could not be assigned a naive or memory phenotype. Alloreactive sequences from unstimulated CD4+ memory cells fell significantly with siplizumab.

This sequence was found in a human donor in good health. The J gene is TRBJ2-1, the V gene TRBV19; 8 nucleotides align to TRBD2. Sequencing was performed on non-Treg CD4+ T cells sorted from blood. In DNA, the CDR3 is TGTGCCAGTAGCCTCCTCCCTAGCGGGCTTTACAATGAGCAGTTCTTC. Encoded protein: CASSLLPSGLYNEQFF.